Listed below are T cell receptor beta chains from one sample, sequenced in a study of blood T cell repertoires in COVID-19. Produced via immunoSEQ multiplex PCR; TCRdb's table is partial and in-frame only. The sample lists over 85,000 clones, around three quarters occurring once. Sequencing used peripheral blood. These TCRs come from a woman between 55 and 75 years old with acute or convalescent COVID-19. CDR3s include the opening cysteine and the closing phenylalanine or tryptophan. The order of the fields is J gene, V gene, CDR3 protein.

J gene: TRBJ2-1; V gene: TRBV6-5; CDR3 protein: CASRPDRVPLNEQFF
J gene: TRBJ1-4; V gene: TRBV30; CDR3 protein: CAWSSSGTRYEKLFF
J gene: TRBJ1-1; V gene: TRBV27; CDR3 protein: CASSWGQNTEAFF
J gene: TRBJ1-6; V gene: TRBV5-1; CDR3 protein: CASSPGARDSPLHF
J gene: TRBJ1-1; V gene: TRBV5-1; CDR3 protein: CASSPGNMNTEAFF
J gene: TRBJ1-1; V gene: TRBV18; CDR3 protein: CASSRRGPPDTEAFF
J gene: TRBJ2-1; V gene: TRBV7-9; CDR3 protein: CASSFQERGGRDEQFF
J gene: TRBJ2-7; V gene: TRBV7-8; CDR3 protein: CASSLVRGGYEQYF
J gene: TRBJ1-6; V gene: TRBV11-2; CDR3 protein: CASSIGQGASPLHF
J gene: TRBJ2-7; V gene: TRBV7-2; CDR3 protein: CASSLAGQGVKEQYF
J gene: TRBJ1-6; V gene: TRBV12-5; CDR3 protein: CASGPGGSYNSPLHF
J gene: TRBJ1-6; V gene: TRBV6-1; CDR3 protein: CASSGQGSIRANSPLHF
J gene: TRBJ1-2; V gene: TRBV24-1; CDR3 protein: CATSEPGQGLPYYGYTF
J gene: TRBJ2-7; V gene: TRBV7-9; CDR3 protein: CASSLLEEQYF
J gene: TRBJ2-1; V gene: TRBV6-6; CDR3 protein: CASSSRHNNEQFF
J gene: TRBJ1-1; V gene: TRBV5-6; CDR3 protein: CASSLDRGPANTEAFF